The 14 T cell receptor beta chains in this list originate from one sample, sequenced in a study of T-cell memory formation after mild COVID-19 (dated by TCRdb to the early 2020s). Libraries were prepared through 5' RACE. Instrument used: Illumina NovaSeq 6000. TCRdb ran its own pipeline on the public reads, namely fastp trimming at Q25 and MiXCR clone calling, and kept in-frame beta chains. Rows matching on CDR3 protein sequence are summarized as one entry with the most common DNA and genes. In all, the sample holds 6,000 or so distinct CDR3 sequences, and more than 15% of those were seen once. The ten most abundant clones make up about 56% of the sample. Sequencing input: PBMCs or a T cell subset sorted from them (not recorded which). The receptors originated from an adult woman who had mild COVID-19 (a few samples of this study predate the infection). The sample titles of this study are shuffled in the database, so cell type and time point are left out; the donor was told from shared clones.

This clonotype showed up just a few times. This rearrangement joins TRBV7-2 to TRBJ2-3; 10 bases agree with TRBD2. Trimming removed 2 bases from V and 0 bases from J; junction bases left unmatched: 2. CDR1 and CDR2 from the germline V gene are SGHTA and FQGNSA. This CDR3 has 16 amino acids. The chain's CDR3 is CASSLSGRASTDTQYF. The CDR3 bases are TGTGCCAGCAGCTTAAGCGGGAGGGCTAGCACAGATACGCAGTATTTT.

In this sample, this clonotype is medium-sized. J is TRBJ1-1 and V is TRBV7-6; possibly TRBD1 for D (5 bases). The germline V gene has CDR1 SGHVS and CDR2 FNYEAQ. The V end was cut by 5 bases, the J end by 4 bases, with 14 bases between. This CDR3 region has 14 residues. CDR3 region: CASSMSGGATEAFF. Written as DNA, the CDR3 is TGTGCCAGCAGCATGTCGGGAGGGGCCACTGAAGCTTTCTTT.

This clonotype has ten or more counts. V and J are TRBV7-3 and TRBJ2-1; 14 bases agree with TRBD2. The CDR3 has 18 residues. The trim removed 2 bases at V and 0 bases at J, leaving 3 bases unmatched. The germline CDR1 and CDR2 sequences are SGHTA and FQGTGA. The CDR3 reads CASSLPGLAGDSYNEQFF. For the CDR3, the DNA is TGTGCCAGCAGCTTACCGGGACTAGCGGGGGACTCCTACAATGAGCAGTTCTTC.

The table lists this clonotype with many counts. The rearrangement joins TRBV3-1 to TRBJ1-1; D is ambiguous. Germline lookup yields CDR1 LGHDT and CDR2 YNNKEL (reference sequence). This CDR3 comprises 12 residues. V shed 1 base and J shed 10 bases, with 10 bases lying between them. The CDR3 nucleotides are TGTGCCAGCAGCCAAGTCGATTTGGGAGCTTTCTTT. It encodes CASSQVDLGAFF.

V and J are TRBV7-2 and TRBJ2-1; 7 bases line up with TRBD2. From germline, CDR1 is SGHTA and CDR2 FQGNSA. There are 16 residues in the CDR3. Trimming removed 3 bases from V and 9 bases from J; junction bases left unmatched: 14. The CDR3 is CASSFLWGRGDGEQFF. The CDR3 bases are TGTGCCAGCAGCTTCTTATGGGGGAGGGGTGATGGTGAGCAGTTCTTC.

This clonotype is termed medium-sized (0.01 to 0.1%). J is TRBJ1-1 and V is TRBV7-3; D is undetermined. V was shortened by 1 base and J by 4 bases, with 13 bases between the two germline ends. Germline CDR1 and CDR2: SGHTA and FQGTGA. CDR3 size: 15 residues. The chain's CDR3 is CASSLIPGEGTEAFF. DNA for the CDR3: TGTGCCAGCAGCTTAATTCCAGGAGAGGGCACTGAAGCTTTCTTT.

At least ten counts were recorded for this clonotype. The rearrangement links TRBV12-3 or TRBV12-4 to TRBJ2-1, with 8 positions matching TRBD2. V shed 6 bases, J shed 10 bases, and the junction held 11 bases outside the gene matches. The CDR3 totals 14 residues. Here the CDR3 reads CASSRKAGGREQFF. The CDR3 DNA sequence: TGTGCCAGCAGCCGCAAGGCGGGAGGCCGGGAGCAGTTCTTC.

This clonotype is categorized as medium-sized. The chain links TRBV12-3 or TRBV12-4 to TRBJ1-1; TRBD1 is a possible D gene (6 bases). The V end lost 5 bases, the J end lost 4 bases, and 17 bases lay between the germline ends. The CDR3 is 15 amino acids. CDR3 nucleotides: TGTGCCAGCAGTGCCCCAGGGGTGGTGAGCACTGAAGCTTTCTTT. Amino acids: CASSAPGVVSTEAFF.

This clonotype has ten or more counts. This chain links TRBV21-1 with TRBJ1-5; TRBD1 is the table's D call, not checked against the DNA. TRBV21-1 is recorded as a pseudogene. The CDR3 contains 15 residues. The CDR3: CASSQGGQDSQPQHF. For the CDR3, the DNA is TGTGCCAGCAGCCAAGGGGGACAGGATAGTCAGCCCCAGCATTTT.

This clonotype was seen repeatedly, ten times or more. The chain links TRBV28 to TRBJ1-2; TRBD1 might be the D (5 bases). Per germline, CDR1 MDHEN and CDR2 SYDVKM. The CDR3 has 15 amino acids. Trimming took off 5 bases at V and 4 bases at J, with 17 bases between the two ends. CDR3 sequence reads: CASSLTLAGPYGYTF. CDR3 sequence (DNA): TGTGCCAGCAGTCTAACCCTGGCAGGGCCCTATGGCTACACCTTC.

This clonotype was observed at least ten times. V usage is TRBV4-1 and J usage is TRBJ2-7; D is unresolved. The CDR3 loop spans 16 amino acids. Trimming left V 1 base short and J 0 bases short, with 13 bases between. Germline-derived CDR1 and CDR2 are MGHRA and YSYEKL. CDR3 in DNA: TGCGCCAGCAGCCAAGCTCCGGCCTTTTACTCCTACGAGCAGTACTTC. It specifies CASSQAPAFYSYEQYF.

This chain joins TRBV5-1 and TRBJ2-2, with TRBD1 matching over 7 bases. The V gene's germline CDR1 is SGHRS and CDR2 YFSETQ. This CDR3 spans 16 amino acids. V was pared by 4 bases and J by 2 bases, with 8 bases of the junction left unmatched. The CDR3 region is CASSVGTVFNTGELFF. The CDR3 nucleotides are TGCGCCAGCAGCGTAGGGACAGTTTTTAACACCGGGGAGCTGTTTTTT.

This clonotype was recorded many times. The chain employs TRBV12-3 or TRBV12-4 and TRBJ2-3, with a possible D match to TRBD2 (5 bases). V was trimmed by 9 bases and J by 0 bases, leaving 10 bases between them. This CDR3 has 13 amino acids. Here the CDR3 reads CASSRASTDTQYF. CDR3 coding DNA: TGTGCCAGTTCGCGGGCTAGCACAGATACGCAGTATTTT.

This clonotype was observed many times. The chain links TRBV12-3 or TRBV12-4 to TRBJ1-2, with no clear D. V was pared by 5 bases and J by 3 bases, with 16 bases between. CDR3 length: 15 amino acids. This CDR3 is CASSLLGIRYYGYTF. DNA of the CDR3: TGTGCCAGCAGTCTATTGGGGATCCGGTACTATGGCTACACCTTC.